The T cell receptor (beta chain) described here comes from a study of T-cell reconstitution after alpha-beta-depleted transplantation in children. This clonotype was observed at least ten times. The TCRbeta library incorporated unique molecular identifiers. TCRdb re-derived calls from the PCR reads in MiXCR, one entry per CDR3 protein. The table records approximately 240,000 distinct CDR3 sequences, roughly a tenth of them present only once. The V end lost 3 bases, the J end lost 2 bases, and 4 bases lay between the germline ends. The CDR3 totals 13 residues. CDR1 is MRHNA, CDR2 SNTAGT, per germline. Here the sequenced sample was PBMCs from the stem cell graft donor, taken from the stem cell graft. The chain combines TRBV6-4 with TRBJ2-2; D call uncertain. This clonotype was obtained from a human donor who donated a stem cell graft to a child with acute lymphoblastic leukemia. DNA of the CDR3: TGTGCCAGCAGTGAGGGAAACACCGGGGAGCTGTTTTTT. Protein: CASSEGNTGELFF.